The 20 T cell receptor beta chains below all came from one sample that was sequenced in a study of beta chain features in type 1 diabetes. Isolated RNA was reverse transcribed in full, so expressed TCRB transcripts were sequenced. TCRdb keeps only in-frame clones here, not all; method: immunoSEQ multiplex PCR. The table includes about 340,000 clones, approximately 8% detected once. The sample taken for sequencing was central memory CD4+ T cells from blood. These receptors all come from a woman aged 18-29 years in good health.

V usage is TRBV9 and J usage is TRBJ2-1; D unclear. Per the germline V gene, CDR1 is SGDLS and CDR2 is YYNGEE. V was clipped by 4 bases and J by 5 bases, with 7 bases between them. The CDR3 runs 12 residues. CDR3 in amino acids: CASSTLDNEQFF. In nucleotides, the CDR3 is TGTGCCAGCAGCACCCTTGACAATGAGCAGTTCTTC.

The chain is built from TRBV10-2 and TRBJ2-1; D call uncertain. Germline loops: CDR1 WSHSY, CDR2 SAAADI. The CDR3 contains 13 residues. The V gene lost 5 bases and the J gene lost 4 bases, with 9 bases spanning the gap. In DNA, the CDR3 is TGCGCCAGCAGTAGCGCCGGTTACAATGAGCAGTTCTTC. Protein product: CASSSAGYNEQFF.

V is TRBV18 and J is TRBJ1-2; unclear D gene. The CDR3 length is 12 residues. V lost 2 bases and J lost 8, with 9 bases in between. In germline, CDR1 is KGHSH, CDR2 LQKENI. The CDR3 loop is CASSPSGFGYTF. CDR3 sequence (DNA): TGTGCCAGCTCACCATCAGGCTTCGGCTACACCTTC.

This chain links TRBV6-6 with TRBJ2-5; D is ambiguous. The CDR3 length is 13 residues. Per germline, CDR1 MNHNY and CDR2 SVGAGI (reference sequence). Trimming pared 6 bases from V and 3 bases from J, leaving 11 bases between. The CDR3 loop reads CASRTWVEETQYF. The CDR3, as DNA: TGTGCCAGCAGGACGTGGGTAGAAGAGACCCAGTACTTC.

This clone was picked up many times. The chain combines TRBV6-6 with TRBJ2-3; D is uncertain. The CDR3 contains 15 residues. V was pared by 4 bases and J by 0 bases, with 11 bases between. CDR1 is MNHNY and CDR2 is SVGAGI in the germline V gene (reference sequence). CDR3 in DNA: TGTGCCAGCAGTTGGGCGTCCCGGAGCACAGATACGCAGTATTTT. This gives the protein CASSWASRSTDTQYF.

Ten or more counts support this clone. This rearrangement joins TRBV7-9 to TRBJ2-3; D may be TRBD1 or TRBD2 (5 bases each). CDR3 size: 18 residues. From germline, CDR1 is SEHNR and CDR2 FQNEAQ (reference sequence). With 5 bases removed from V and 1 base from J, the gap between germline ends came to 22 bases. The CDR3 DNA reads TGTGCCAGCAGCCCTCATGAGGGGCCAACCTACGGCACAGATACGCAGTATTTT. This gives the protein CASSPHEGPTYGTDTQYF.

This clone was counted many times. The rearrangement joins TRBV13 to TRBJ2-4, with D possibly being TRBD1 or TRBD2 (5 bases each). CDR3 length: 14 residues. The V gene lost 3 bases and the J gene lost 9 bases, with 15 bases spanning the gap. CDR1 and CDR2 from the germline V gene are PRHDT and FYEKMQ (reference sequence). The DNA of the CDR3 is TGTGCCAGCAGCTTGTCAGGGAGTCGGGGCATTCAGTACTTC. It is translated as CASSLSGSRGIQYF.

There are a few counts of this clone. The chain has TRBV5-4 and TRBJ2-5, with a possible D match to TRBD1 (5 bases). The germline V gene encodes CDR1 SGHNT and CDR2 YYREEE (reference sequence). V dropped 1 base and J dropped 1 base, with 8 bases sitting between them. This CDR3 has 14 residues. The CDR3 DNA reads TGTGCCAGCAGCTTGAAGGGGATCCAAGAGACCCAGTACTTC. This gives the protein CASSLKGIQETQYF. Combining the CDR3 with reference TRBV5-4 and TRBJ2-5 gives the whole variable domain ETGVTQSPTHLIKTRGQQVTLRCSSQSGHNTVSWYQQALGQGPQFIFQYYREEENGRGNFPPRFSGLQFPNYSSELNVNALELDDSALYLCASSLKGIQETQYFGPGTRLLVL.

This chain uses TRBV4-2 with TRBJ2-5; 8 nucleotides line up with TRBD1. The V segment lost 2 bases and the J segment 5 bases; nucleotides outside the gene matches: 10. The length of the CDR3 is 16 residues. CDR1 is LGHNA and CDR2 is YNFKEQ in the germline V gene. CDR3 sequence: CASSQNQGAGGETQYF. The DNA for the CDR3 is TGTGCCAGCAGCCAAAACCAGGGGGCCGGTGGTGAGACCCAGTACTTC.

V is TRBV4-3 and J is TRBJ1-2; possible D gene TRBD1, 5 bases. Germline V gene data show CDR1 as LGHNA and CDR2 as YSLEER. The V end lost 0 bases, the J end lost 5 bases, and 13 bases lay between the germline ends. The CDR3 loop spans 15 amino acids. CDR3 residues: CASSQEAGQIYGYTF. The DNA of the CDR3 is TGCGCCAGCAGCCAAGAGGCAGGGCAGATTTATGGCTACACCTTC.

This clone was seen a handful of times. The DNA of the CDR3 is TGTGCCAGCAGCCTTCAGGGGGGTCAAGAGACCCAGTACTTC. As protein: CASSLQGGQETQYF. The V and J genes are TRBV4-2 and TRBJ2-5; D is possibly TRBD1 (7 bases). The CDR3 has 14 residues. V was trimmed by 4 bases and J by 2 bases, leaving 11 bases between them. Germline V CDR1 and CDR2: LGHNA, YNFKEQ.

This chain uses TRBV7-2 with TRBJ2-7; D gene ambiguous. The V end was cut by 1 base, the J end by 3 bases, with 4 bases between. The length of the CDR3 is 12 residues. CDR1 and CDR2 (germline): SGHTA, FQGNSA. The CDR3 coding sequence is TGTGCCAGCAGCTTAGTTCACTACGAGCAGTACTTC. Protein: CASSLVHYEQYF.

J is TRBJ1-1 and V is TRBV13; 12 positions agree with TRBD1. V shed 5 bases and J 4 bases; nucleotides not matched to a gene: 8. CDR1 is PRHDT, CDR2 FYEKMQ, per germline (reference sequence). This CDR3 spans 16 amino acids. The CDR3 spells CASSTPGQGATTEAFF. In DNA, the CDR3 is TGTGCCAGCAGCACTCCGGGACAGGGGGCTACCACTGAAGCTTTCTTT.

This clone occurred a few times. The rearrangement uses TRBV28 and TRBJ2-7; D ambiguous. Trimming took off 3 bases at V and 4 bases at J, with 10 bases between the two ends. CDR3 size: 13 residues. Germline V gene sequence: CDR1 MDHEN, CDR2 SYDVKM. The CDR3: CASSFMAVYEQYF. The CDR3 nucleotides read TGTGCCAGCAGTTTTATGGCGGTGTACGAGCAGTACTTC.

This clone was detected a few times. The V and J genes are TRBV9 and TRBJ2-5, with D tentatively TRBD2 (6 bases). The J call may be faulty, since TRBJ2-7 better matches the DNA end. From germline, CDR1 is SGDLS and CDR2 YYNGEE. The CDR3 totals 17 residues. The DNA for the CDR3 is TGTGCCAGCAGCCCCATCGAGGACGGGAGAAGATACCACGAGCAGTACTTC. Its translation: CASSPIEDGRRYHEQYF.

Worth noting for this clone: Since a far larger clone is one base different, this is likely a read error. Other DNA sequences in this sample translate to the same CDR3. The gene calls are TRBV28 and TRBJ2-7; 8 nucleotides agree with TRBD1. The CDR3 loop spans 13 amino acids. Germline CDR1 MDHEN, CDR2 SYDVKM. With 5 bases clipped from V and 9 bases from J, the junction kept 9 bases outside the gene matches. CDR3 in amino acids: CASSRLGTGVQYF. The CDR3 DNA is TGTGCCAGCAGTCGGCTGGGGACAGGCGTGCAGTACTTC.

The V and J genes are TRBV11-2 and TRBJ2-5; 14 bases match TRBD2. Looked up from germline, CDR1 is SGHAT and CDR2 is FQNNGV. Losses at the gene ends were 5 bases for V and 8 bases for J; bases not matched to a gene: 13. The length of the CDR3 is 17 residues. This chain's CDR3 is CASSPPGLAGGPATQYF. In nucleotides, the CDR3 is TGTGCCAGCAGCCCCCCCGGACTAGCGGGAGGTCCGGCTACCCAGTACTTC.

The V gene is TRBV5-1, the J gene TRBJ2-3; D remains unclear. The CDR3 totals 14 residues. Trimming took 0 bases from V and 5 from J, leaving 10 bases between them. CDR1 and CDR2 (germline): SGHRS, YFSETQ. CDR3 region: CASSLATTRDTQYF. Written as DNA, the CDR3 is TGCGCCAGCAGCTTGGCCACTACTCGAGATACGCAGTATTTT.

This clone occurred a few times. The CDR3 DNA is TGTGCCAGCAATGGGGGTACCAGCAATCAGCCCCAGCATTTT. Protein product: CASNGGTSNQPQHF. This chain joins TRBV21-1 and TRBJ1-5. TRBV21-1 is labeled a pseudogene. The CDR3 has 14 residues.

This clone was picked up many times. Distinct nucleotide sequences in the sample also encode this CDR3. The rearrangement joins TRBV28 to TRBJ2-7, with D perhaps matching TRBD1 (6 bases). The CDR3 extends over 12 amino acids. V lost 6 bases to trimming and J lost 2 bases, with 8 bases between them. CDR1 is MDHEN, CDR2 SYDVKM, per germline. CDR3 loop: CASRTGTYEQYF. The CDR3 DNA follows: TGTGCCAGCAGGACAGGAACCTACGAGCAGTACTTC.